What follows is one TCR beta chain and its context. Its matching antigen is unknown. This record belongs to a study of cytomegalovirus exposure and HLA in healthy donors. The study's findings and limits: Around 160 TCR beta chains were listed as cytomegalovirus-associated. Highly shared variants forming one cluster were likely a sequencing artifact. TCR beta V- and J-gene trimming, according to a later analysis, was linked to a missense DCLRE1C variant. Presence/absence analyses took donor sequencing depth as roughly uniform.

A multiplex PCR was run with 60 Vbeta primers and 13 Jbeta primers. Sequenced by immunoSEQ multiplex PCR; TCRdb stores in-frame clones only, minus some. The sample records 250,000 or so clones, roughly 91% being singletons. This receptor was obtained from a girl aged 2 to 9 in good health and CMV-seronegative. What was sequenced was PBMCs.

CDR3 nucleotides: TGCGCCAGCGACTCAAGGACAGGGCACGATCAGCCCCAGCATTTT. Translation: CASDSRTGHDQPQHF. The chain is built from TRBV5-1 and TRBJ1-5; TRBD1 aligns across 8 bases. The trim removed 7 bases at V and 5 bases at J, leaving 11 bases unmatched. Germline loops: CDR1 SGHRS, CDR2 YFSETQ. The CDR3 length is 15 residues.